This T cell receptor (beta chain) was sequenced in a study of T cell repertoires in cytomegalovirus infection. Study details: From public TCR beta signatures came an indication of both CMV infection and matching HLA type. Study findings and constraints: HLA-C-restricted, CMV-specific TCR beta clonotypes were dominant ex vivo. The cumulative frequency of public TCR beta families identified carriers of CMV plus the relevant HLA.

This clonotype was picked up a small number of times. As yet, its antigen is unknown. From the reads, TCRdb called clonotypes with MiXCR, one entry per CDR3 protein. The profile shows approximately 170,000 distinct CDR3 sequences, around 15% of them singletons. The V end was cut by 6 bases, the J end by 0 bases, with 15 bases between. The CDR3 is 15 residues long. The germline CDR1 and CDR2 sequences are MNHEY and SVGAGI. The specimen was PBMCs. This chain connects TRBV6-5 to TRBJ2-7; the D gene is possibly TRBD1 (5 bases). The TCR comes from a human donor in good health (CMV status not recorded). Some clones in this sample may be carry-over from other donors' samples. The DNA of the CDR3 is TGTGCCAGCAGCAAGGGGCTACTGAGCTCCTACGAGCAGTACTTC. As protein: CASSKGLLSSYEQYF.